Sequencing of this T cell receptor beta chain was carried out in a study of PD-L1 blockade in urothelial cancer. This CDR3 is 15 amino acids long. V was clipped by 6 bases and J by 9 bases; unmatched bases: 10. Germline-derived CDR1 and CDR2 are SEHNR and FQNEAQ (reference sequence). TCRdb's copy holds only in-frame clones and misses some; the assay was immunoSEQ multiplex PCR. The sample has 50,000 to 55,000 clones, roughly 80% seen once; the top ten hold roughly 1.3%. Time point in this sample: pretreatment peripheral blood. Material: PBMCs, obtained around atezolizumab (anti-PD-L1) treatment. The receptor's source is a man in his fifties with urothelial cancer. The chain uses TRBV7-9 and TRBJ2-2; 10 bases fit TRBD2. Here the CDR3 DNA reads TGTGCCAGCAGTGGGGGACTAGCGTCATCCCGGGAGCTGTTTTTT. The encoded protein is CASSGGLASSRELFF.